These T cell receptor beta chains were read from a single sample in a study of T-cell memory formation after mild COVID-19. Via MiXCR, TCRdb re-called the 5' RACE reads, giving one row per CDR3 protein. Altogether under 40,000 distinct CDR3 sequences are present, 7% to 9.5% being singletons, with the ten largest covering 25% to 35%. What was sequenced was PBMCs or a T cell subset sorted from them (not recorded which). These receptors were taken from a man younger than 35 who had mild COVID-19 (a few samples of this study predate the infection). Cell type and time point are not known. Both conserved end residues are part of each CDR3. Fields, in order: V gene, clone size, D gene, J gene, CDR3 DNA, CDR3 protein. The D gene is left open where the match is weak. Clone size is not always given. Where it is, it says once, few, many or a class for expanded clones.

TRBV11-2	many	-	TRBJ1-2	TGTGCCAGCGGACCCAGGGAGAGTGAGGGCTACACCTTC	CASGPRESEGYTF
TRBV6-2/TRBV6-3	many	TRBD2	TRBJ2-3	TGTGCCAGCAGTTTTGCGGGGGGGCCAAATACGCAGTATTTT	CASSFAGGPNTQYF
TRBV12-3/TRBV12-4	many	TRBD2	TRBJ2-2	TGTGCCAGCAGTCCCCGGACGGGGGGGAACACCGGGGAGCTGTTTTTT	CASSPRTGGNTGELFF
TRBV28	few	-	TRBJ1-4	TGTGCCAGCGTGGATTTGGGAGCAACTAATGAAAAACTGTTTTTT	CASVDLGATNEKLFF
TRBV7-2	many	-	TRBJ1-5	TGTGCCAGCAGCTTACGGGGGGACCAGCCCCAGCATTTT	CASSLRGDQPQHF
TRBV3-1	-	-	TRBJ1-2	TGTGCCAGCAGCCCAGGGGCCTATGGCTACACCTTC	CASSPGAYGYTF
TRBV7-9	-	TRBD1	TRBJ2-7	TGTGCCAGCAGCGCCGGGACAGGGGCCCCTCTGGCCCACGAGCAGTACTTC	CASSAGTGAPLAHEQYF
TRBV4-2	-	TRBD2	TRBJ2-5	TGTGCCAGCAGCCAAGATTGGGCGGGGGGGCTTAGTAAGACCCAGTACTTC	CASSQDWAGGLSKTQYF
TRBV4-3	few	-	TRBJ1-2	TGCGCCAGCAGCCAAGACGGGACCAAATGGGAACCTGACGGGAATGGCTACACCTTC	CASSQDGTKWEPDGNGYTF
TRBV24-1	many	TRBD1	TRBJ2-1	TGTGCCACCAGTGATTTAGGCAGGGGGAATGAGCAGTTCTTC	CATSDLGRGNEQFF
TRBV27	many	-	TRBJ1-5	TGTGCCAGCAGTTTACCCGGGCAGCCCCAGCATTTT	CASSLPGQPQHF
TRBV28	many	TRBD1	TRBJ1-5	TGTGCCAGCAGGATATTCCGGGACAGCTCTAATCAGCCCCAGCATTTT	CASRIFRDSSNQPQHF
TRBV12-3/TRBV12-4	many	-	TRBJ2-3	TGTGCCAGCAGTTTTAGCCAGTATTTT	CASSFSQYF
TRBV4-1	many	-	TRBJ2-6	TGCGCCAGCAGCCAAGAAGGGAGTAAGGCTGGGGCCAACGTCCTGACTTTC	CASSQEGSKAGANVLTF
TRBV6-5	-	-	TRBJ1-2	TGTGCCAGCAGTTACGGGATCTACCAGGACTATGGCTACACCTTC	CASSYGIYQDYGYTF
TRBV12-3/TRBV12-4	many	TRBD1	TRBJ2-6	TGTGCCAGCAGTTCGGGCCCGGGACAGGCTCTATCGGGTGCTTCTGGGGCCAACGTCCTGACTTTC	CASSSGPGQALSGASGANVLTF
TRBV1	-	-	TRBJ2-3	TGCACCAGCAGCCCACGGGACTGTCCAGATACGCAGTATTTT	CTSSPRDCPDTQYF
TRBV19	few	-	TRBJ1-2	TGTGCCAGTAGTATTGGCCCTCCACTCCAGGGACATGGCTACACCTTC	CASSIGPPLQGHGYTF
TRBV20-1	many	-	TRBJ2-7	TGCAGTGCCCTACAGCCTTACGAGCAGTACTTC	CSALQPYEQYF
TRBV6-1	many	TRBD1	TRBJ1-5	TGTGCCAGCAGCGCAGACAGGGTGGGTCAGCCCCAGCATTTT	CASSADRVGQPQHF
TRBV3-2	many	-	TRBJ1-1	TGTGCCAGCAGCCTCTGTGGGGGGGGTCCAAACACTGAAGCTTTCTTT	CASSLCGGGPNTEAFF
TRBV29-1	many	-	TRBJ2-2	TGCAGCGTTGTATGGGGGCAGACTCACACCGGGGAGCTGTTTTTT	CSVVWGQTHTGELFF